This T cell receptor beta chain is from a study of OX40 agonist ivuxolimab in advanced cancers. In the study overall: Ivuxolimab was an agonistic, fully human IgG2 monoclonal antibody directed against OX40 (CD134), a costimulatory receptor. Peripheral TCRbeta sequencing was intended to test whether TCR sequence diversity was altered and clonal T-cell expansion was caused by ivuxolimab. The monotherapy dose-escalation portion (N ≈ 55 patients) of the phase I ivuxolimab trial is reported in the paper. The dose-escalation cohort was around 84% male with a mean age of roughly 62 years, ranging from roughly 20 to 80. Intravenous ivuxolimab was administered to patients every 2 weeks at six dose levels: 0.01, 0.1, 0.3, 1.5, 3 and 10 mg/kg. Prior anti-PD-1, anti-PD-L1 or anti-CTLA-4 therapy was permitted, and checkpoint inhibitors had been received by about two fifths of dose-escalation patients. Among the roughly 50 dose-escalation patients, around 19 had hepatocellular carcinoma, roughly 15 melanoma, 9 renal cell carcinoma and 9 head and neck cancer. Partial responses occurred in three dose-escalation patients: two with cutaneous melanoma and one with hepatocellular carcinoma. Beyond this particular receptor, the publication reports: After ivuxolimab, more expanded clones were found on average in CD8+ T cells than in CD4+ T cells. Antigen specificity was not determined for the clonally expanded peripheral T cells. In the 0.1-3.0 mg/kg groups, partial responders had among the lowest normalized peripheral clonal expansion, particularly in CD8+ T cells. Low levels of normalized T-cell clonal expansion were also shown by some nonresponding patients. At doses of 0.1 to 3.0 mg/kg, clonal expansion of both CD4+ and CD8+ blood T cells was observed from baseline to week 6.

For this clone: It has no known antigen specificity. No base qualities exist here, and no much larger clone lies one base off it.

The trial excluded patients who had a history of autoimmune disease or who were on systemic immunosuppression. In every dose cohort, peripheral blood was drawn for TCR sequencing at baseline, cycle 4 day 1, and cycle 7 day 1. Samples were obtained from an open-label, multicenter, first-in-human phase I dose-escalation trial of ivuxolimab. Adults with locally advanced or metastatic head and neck squamous cell, hepatocellular, melanoma or renal cell carcinoma were enrolled in the trial. CD4+ and CD8+ T cells were sorted separately from peripheral blood before TCR sequencing. Genomic DNA was isolated from the sorted cells so that the TCRbeta CDR3 region could be sequenced. The immunoSEQ Assay was used for sequencing of TCRbeta CDR3 regions. The table was pulled from immuneACCESS by TCRdb, which kept in-frame rearrangements only. Such tables lose some clones; where checked, under half of the loss comes from unresolved V genes, and the rest has no known cause. The sample profile shows about 73,000 clones; more than 80% of them were found once. The ten biggest clones cover approximately 9.9% of the sample.

The germline V gene gives CDR1 as LGHNA and CDR2 as YNFKEQ. Trimming at the junction amounts to 5 bases on V and 0 bases on J, and the germline ends lie 14 bases apart. Measured from the cysteine to the phenylalanine, the CDR3 is 16 residues long. The entry retains the CDR3 DNA only, 48 bases that are in frame from base 1. In this chain, TRBV4-2 is recombined with TRBJ2-1, and TRBD2 may be the D gene, going by 6 matching bases. This specimen was CD4+ or CD8+ T cells sorted from blood, taken in a trial of the OX40 agonist ivuxolimab. This sequence originates from an adult with an advanced solid tumor such as melanoma, head and neck, liver or kidney cancer. The CDR3 is CASSSSAQSSYNEQFF. The bases read TGTGCCAGCAGCTCTAGCGCGCAGAGCTCCTACAATGAGCAGTTCTTC.